The 26 T cell receptor beta chains listed next were all sequenced from one sample in a study of identical twins. TCRdb itself ran the 5' RACE reads through MiXCR, one entry per CDR3 protein. The table has around 450,000 distinct CDR3 sequences, more than 13% seen once. The same sample was also used in a study of yellow fever vaccine responses in identical twins.

Material: CD4+ T cells sorted from blood. The receptors here all came from a woman aged 18-35 years in good health.

The chain recombines TRBV10-3 with TRBJ1-4; the D gene is possibly TRBD1 (5 bases). Trimming took 0 bases from V and 8 from J, leaving 19 bases between them. The CDR3 spans 17 residues. The germline gives CDR1 ENHRY, CDR2 SYGVKD. CDR3 sequence: CAISESGERSNREKLFF. The CDR3 DNA sequence: TGTGCCATCAGTGAGTCGGGGGAACGGTCAAATCGGGAAAAACTGTTTTTT.

This clonotype came up a few times. Here the CDR3 reads CASRSADTFYEQYF. CDR3 in DNA: TGTGCCAGCAGGTCAGCGGACACTTTCTACGAGCAGTACTTC. The J gene is TRBJ2-7, the V gene TRBV12-3 or TRBV12-4; TRBD1 or TRBD2 may be the D gene (5 bases each). Trimming removed 6 bases from V and 3 bases from J, with 15 bases in between. The CDR3 contains 14 residues.

This rearrangement joins TRBV7-2 to TRBJ2-5; 11 positions agree with TRBD2. Germline V gene data show CDR1 as SGHTA and CDR2 as FQGNSA. J was trimmed by 4 bases and V by 4 bases; bases with no gene match: 5. The CDR3 contains 15 residues. The CDR3 spells CASSSGGTSGETQYF. CDR3 DNA sequence: TGTGCCAGCAGCTCCGGAGGGACTAGCGGAGAGACCCAGTACTTC. The full variable domain, completed using reference TRBV7-2 and TRBJ2-5, is GAGVSQSPSNKVTEKGKDVELRCDPISGHTALYWYRQSLGQGLEFLIYFQGNSAPDKSGLPSDRFSAERTGGSVSTLTIQRTQQEDSAVYLCASSSGGTSGETQYFGPGTRLLVL.

The genes are TRBV12-3 or TRBV12-4 and TRBJ1-2, with 7 bases that match TRBD1. With V trimmed by 3 bases and J by 8 bases, 15 bases remained unmatched. This CDR3 is built from 16 residues. The CDR3 nucleotides read TGTGCCAGCAGTTTCGACAGGGTGTGGAGTTTCAAGGGCTACACCTTC. Translation gives CASSFDRVWSFKGYTF.

This clonotype turned up a few times. J is TRBJ2-1 and V is TRBV12-3 or TRBV12-4, with 12 bases aligning to TRBD2. With V trimmed by 4 bases and J by 8 bases, 6 bases remained unmatched. The CDR3 totals 15 residues. The CDR3 DNA sequence: TGTGCCAGCAGTTGGGCTAGCGGGAGGGCCGATGAGCAGTTCTTC. Protein: CASSWASGRADEQFF.

The chain recombines TRBV6-5 with TRBJ1-2, with D maybe TRBD1 (6 bases). The CDR3 length is 13 residues. V was trimmed by 6 bases and J by 8 bases, leaving 16 bases between them. Looked up from germline, CDR1 is MNHEY and CDR2 is SVGAGI. In DNA, the CDR3 is TGTGCCAGCAGCCCAAGGGGGGCGAAGGGCTACACCTTC. Encoded protein: CASSPRGAKGYTF.

The chain has TRBV28 and TRBJ2-3; 12 bases map to TRBD2. J gave up 0 bases and V 6 bases, and 4 bases lay outside the gene matches. The germline CDR1 and CDR2 sequences are MDHEN and SYDVKM. The CDR3 consists of 16 residues. The CDR3 loop reads CASRTGLAGSTDTQYF. The CDR3 bases are TGTGCCAGCAGGACCGGACTAGCGGGAAGCACAGATACGCAGTATTTT.

This clonotype has just a few counts. The chain has TRBV12-3 or TRBV12-4 and TRBJ2-5; 9 bases match TRBD2. The CDR3 totals 16 residues. The ends lost 6 bases at V and 7 bases at J; junction bases unmatched: 15. The DNA of the CDR3 is TGTGCCAGCAGGACTTTGACTAGCGGAGCCATGGGGACCCAGTACTTC. It encodes CASRTLTSGAMGTQYF.

This clonotype was found many times. The rearrangement links TRBV7-2 to TRBJ2-3; D ambiguous. The germline gives CDR1 SGHTA, CDR2 FQGNSA. V was clipped by 1 base and J by 2 bases, with 10 bases between them. The CDR3 is made up of 15 amino acids. CDR3 nucleotide sequence: TGTGCCAGCAGCTTAGGGAAATGGGCCACAGATACGCAGTATTTT. Translation gives CASSLGKWATDTQYF.

In its sample, this clonotype was seen a few times. The rearrangement uses TRBV12-3 or TRBV12-4 and TRBJ2-7, with 8 nucleotides matching TRBD1. J was trimmed by 1 base and V by 6 bases; bases with no gene match: 5. The CDR3 has 14 residues. The CDR3 DNA reads TGTGCCAGCAGGAGGGGGGACAGGTCCTACGAGCAGTACTTC. Its translation: CASRRGDRSYEQYF.

In its sample, this clonotype was seen many times. V usage is TRBV10-3 and J usage is TRBJ2-3; D uncertain. The CDR3 has 12 amino acids. Germline V gene data show CDR1 as ENHRY and CDR2 as SYGVKD. V lost 3 bases, J lost 3 bases, and 4 bases lay in between. The DNA of the CDR3 is TGTGCCATCAGTGAAAATACAGATACGCAGTATTTT. Its translation is CAISENTDTQYF.

This clonotype came up a few times. V gene TRBV7-3 combines with J gene TRBJ1-1; 7 positions match TRBD1. J lost 4 bases, V lost 6 bases, and 8 bases had no gene match. The CDR3 has 14 residues. CDR1 and CDR2 (germline): SGHTA, FQGTGA. CDR3 DNA: TGTGCCAGCAGGAGGGGGCTGAGTAGCACTGAAGCTTTCTTT. Translated: CASRRGLSSTEAFF.

This clonotype was counted only a few times. The chain is built from TRBV19 and TRBJ2-7; TRBD1 is a possible D gene (6 bases). Per the germline V gene, CDR1 is LNHDA and CDR2 is SQIVND (reference sequence). CDR3 size: 17 residues. V was pared by 6 bases and J by 9 bases, with 30 bases between. Written as DNA, the CDR3 is TGTGCCAGTAGAGTGAACGGTAGGATGGACAGAACTACGAGGCAGTACTTC. This codes for CASRVNGRMDRTTRQYF.

The chain couples TRBV20-1 to TRBJ2-3, with 9 nucleotides matching TRBD2. CDR3 length: 13 residues. Germline CDR1 and CDR2: DFQATT and SNEGSKA (reference sequence). V gave up 6 bases and J gave up 10 bases; unmatched junction bases: 11. In DNA form, the CDR3 reads TGCAGTGCAACCGGGACTAGCAGGTCGGCGCAGTATTTT. Translating it yields CSATGTSRSAQYF.

This clonotype turned up a few times. V usage is TRBV7-8 and J usage is TRBJ2-2; D is possibly TRBD1 or TRBD2 (7 bases each). V dropped 4 bases and J dropped 6 bases, with 9 bases sitting between them. The CDR3 has 13 residues. CDR1 SGHVS and CDR2 FQNEAQ come from the germline V gene. CDR3 coding DNA: TGTGCCAGCAGCTCAGGGGGGGCCGGGGAGCTGTTTTTT. It encodes CASSSGGAGELFF.

The chain uses TRBV7-3 and TRBJ2-1; the D gene is possibly TRBD2 (6 bases). Trimming cost V 5 bases and J 9 bases, with 20 bases left between them. This CDR3 is 15 amino acids long. Germline V gives CDR1 SGHTA, CDR2 FQGTGA. The CDR3 nucleotides are TGTGCCAGCAGCCCCAATCGACTGGCGGAGGGTGAGCAGTTCTTC. Residues: CASSPNRLAEGEQFF.

The rearrangement uses TRBV5-1 and TRBJ2-7; 10 bases line up with TRBD1. The CDR3 consists of 17 residues. CDR1 is SGHRS and CDR2 is YFSETQ in the germline V gene. The V segment lost 0 bases and the J segment 0 bases; nucleotides outside the gene matches: 6. CDR3 in amino acids: CASSLGTGGLTSYEQYF. CDR3 in DNA: TGCGCCAGCAGCTTGGGGACAGGGGGTTTAACCTCCTACGAGCAGTACTTC.

The chain is built from TRBV12-3 or TRBV12-4 and TRBJ2-7; either TRBD1 or TRBD2 may supply D (7 bases each). The CDR3 sequence is 15 residues long. Deletions cut 6 bases from V and 2 bases from J, with 17 bases between. The chain's CDR3 is CASSYAGGAPYEQYF. CDR3 DNA: TGTGCCAGCAGCTACGCAGGGGGGGCCCCCTACGAGCAGTACTTC.

The chain uses TRBV2 and TRBJ2-5, with D perhaps TRBD1 (5 bases). Germline V gene data show CDR1 as SNHLY and CDR2 as FYNNEI. Trimming took off 6 bases at V and 5 bases at J, with 10 bases between the two ends. The CDR3 consists of 12 residues. The CDR3 DNA is TGTGCCAGCAGGCGGACACGGGAGACCCAGTACTTC. Protein sequence: CASRRTRETQYF.

The J gene is TRBJ1-4, the V gene TRBV7-2; TRBD1 matches 8 bases. Unmatched junction bases numbered 10, after V lost 5 bases and J lost 8 bases. This CDR3 region has 15 residues. CDR1 is SGHTA and CDR2 is FQGNSA in the germline V gene. CDR3 region: CASSPGGRGREKLFF. As DNA, the CDR3 is TGTGCCAGCAGCCCAGGGGGCAGGGGTCGGGAAAAACTGTTTTTT. The full variable domain, with the rest looked up from reference TRBV7-2 and TRBJ1-4, is GAGVSQSPSNKVTEKGKDVELRCDPISGHTALYWYRQSLGQGLEFLIYFQGNSAPDKSGLPSDRFSAERTGGSVSTLTIQRTQQEDSAVYLCASSPGGRGREKLFFGSGTQLSVL.

This clonotype was found a few times. The chain joins TRBV5-5 to TRBJ2-2; 7 nucleotides line up with TRBD1. CDR3 length: 15 residues. From germline, CDR1 is SGHKS and CDR2 YYEKEE (reference sequence). V shed 3 bases and J 6 bases; nucleotides not matched to a gene: 8. The CDR3 sequence is CASSWAGGQAGELFF. CDR3 bases: TGTGCCAGCAGCTGGGCAGGTGGACAGGCCGGGGAGCTGTTTTTT.

CDR3 nucleotide sequence: TGCGCCAGCAGCTTGGGGGGGACAAAGAACACTGAAGCTTTCTTT. Protein: CASSLGGTKNTEAFF. V usage is TRBV5-1 and J usage is TRBJ1-1, with D possibly TRBD1 on 6 matching bases. Trimming pared 0 bases from V and 1 base from J, leaving 10 bases between. Looked up from germline, CDR1 is SGHRS and CDR2 is YFSETQ. This CDR3 region has 15 residues.

The J gene is TRBJ2-1, the V gene TRBV7-3; 14 bases line up with TRBD2. This CDR3 is built from 15 residues. Germline trimming cut 5 bases from V and 8 bases from J; bases unmatched to any gene: 5. Germline CDR1 reads SGHTA; CDR2 reads FQGTGA. CDR3 in amino acids: CASSLGTSGGHEQFF. For the CDR3, the DNA is TGTGCCAGCAGCCTCGGGACTAGCGGGGGTCATGAGCAGTTCTTC.

This clonotype was observed a handful of times. V usage is TRBV18 and J usage is TRBJ2-7; D might be TRBD2 (5 bases). CDR1 and CDR2 from the germline V gene are KGHSH and LQKENI. Trimming cost V 3 bases and J 3 bases, with 12 bases left between them. This CDR3 is 14 amino acids long. This CDR3 is CASSPSSGIYEQYF. DNA for the CDR3: TGTGCCAGCTCACCCAGCTCGGGGATCTACGAGCAGTACTTC.

The table lists this clonotype with many counts. The gene calls are TRBV4-2 and TRBJ2-1; no reliable D call. Trimming pared 2 bases from V and 7 bases from J, leaving 9 bases between. CDR1 and CDR2 from the germline V gene are LGHNA and YNFKEQ. The CDR3 length is 13 residues. The DNA for the CDR3 is TGTGCCAGCAGCCAAAGCAAGGGTAATGAGCAGTTCTTC. Translation gives CASSQSKGNEQFF.

The J gene is TRBJ1-4, the V gene TRBV27, with D possibly being TRBD1 (6 bases). The CDR3 is 16 residues long. Germline V gene sequence: CDR1 MNHEY, CDR2 SMNVEV (reference sequence). Trimming pared 4 bases from V and 10 bases from J, leaving 22 bases between. CDR3 in DNA: TGTGCCAGCAGTTACCAAACAGGGCCGTCTCCTCGAAAACTGTTTTTT. Its protein product is CASSYQTGPSPRKLFF.